This TCR beta chain emerged from a study of CDR3 diversity in severe acne. The germline gives CDR1 LNHNV, CDR2 YYDKDF (reference sequence). The CDR3 totals 18 residues. V lost 5 bases and J lost 2, with 22 bases in between. This clonotype was counted at least ten times. TCRdb used MiXCR to reprocess the PCR reads, holding one entry per CDR3 protein. The data contain more than 80,000 distinct CDR3 sequences, under 55% of them singletons. This TCR was recovered from a male donor with severe acne vulgaris. Sample: blood. The rearrangement joins TRBV15 to TRBJ1-3, with D unresolved. This chain's CDR3 is CATSPRGRALGTGNTIYF. Here the CDR3 DNA reads TGTGCCACCAGCCCACGAGGAAGGGCCCTGGGGACTGGAAACACCATATATTTT.